The clone carrying this T cell receptor beta chain showed up many times. This sample was included in a study of T cells in Graves' hyperthyroidism and ophthalmopathy. V was cut by 3 bases and J by 1 base, with 19 bases left in between. Germline V gene data show CDR1 as WNHNN and CDR2 as SYGVQD (reference sequence). The CDR3 sequence is 19 residues long. TCR beta CDR3 sequences were amplified from RNA transcripts. First-round RT-PCR targeting the TCR CDR3 was performed with the HTBI primer set. TCRdb re-analysed the multiplex PCR reads in MiXCR, keeping a single row per CDR3 protein. The sample holds over 300,000 distinct CDR3 sequences; around 14% are singletons and the top ten take 11%.

The sequence came from a woman in her sixties with Graves' hyperthyroidism. The gene calls are TRBV10-1 and TRBJ2-6; D tentatively fits TRBD1 or TRBD2 (5 bases each). Sequenced input: blood. CDR3 in amino acids: CASSDPTGRRRSGANVLTF. CDR3 nucleotides: TGCGCCAGCAGTGACCCCACGGGACGGAGGAGGTCTGGGGCCAACGTCCTGACTTTC.